This is a list of T cell receptor beta chains from one sample in a study of CD8+ T cells in alopecia areata. Generated by immunoSEQ multiplex PCR, the TCRdb table keeps only in-frame clones and is missing some. Of 200,000 or so clones listed, more than 30% were seen once; the top ten hold around 0.48%. This specimen consisted of CD4+ T cells sorted from blood, obtained at approximately week 30, from a patient treated with tofacitinib. The receptor source for this set is a human donor with alopecia areata. Each CDR3 is given with its conserved first and last residue. The order of the fields is clone size, D gene, V gene, J gene, CDR3 protein, CDR3 DNA. A D gene is named only where the DNA matches it firmly. Clone size appears in some rows only: once, few, many, or a class for an expanded clone.

>.|.|TRBV6-6|TRBJ2-4
CASSLNTAAKNIQYF
TGTGCCAGCAGTCTAAACACCGCAGCCAAAAACATTCAGTACTTC
>.|.|TRBV15|TRBJ2-6
CATSRGHSSGANVLTF
TGTGCCACCAGCAGGGGACACTCCTCTGGGGCCAACGTCCTGACTTTC
>.|.|TRBV29-1|TRBJ1-1
CSVDVVRAGTEAFF
TGCAGCGTTGATGTCGTCAGGGCTGGCACTGAAGCTTTCTTT
>.|.|TRBV2|TRBJ2-7
CASSARLVGEQYF
TGTGCCAGCAGTGCGCGGCTAGTCGGCGAGCAGTACTTC
>many|.|TRBV7-2|TRBJ1-3
CASSSMMAGNTIYF
TGTGCCAGCAGCTCCATGATGGCTGGAAACACCATATATTTT
>.|.|TRBV6-5|TRBJ1-5
CASSYSSFGVQPQHF
TGTGCCAGCAGTTACTCGAGTTTTGGGGTTCAGCCCCAGCATTTT
>.|.|TRBV4-2|TRBJ1-1
CASSQGREAFF
TGTGCCAGCAGCCAAGGCCGTGAAGCTTTCTTT
>.|TRBD1|TRBV30|TRBJ2-7
CAWRRTGSYYEQYF
TGTGCCTGGAGGAGGACAGGGTCATACTACGAGCAGTACTTC
>.|TRBD1|TRBV29-1|TRBJ2-3
CSVTGQGADTQYF
TGCAGCGTTACTGGACAGGGGGCGGATACGCAGTATTTT
>.|.|TRBV2|TRBJ2-6
CASGDTAGANVLTF
TGTGCCAGCGGGGACACGGCTGGGGCCAACGTCCTGACTTTC
>.|.|TRBV29-1|TRBJ2-7
CSVGGLAGPLSYEQYF
TGCAGCGTTGGGGGGTTGGCGGGTCCCCTCTCCTACGAGCAGTACTTC
>.|.|TRBV30|TRBJ2-1
CAWSDNLLASAQFF
TGTGCCTGGAGTGATAATTTATTGGCTAGCGCACAGTTCTTC
>few|TRBD1|TRBV19|TRBJ1-1
CASSPWQGARTEAFF
TGTGCCAGTAGTCCTTGGCAGGGGGCGAGGACTGAAGCTTTCTTT
>few|.|TRBV18|TRBJ1-2
CASSPDQAYGYTF
TGTGCCAGCTCACCAGATCAAGCCTATGGCTACACCTTC
>few|.|TRBV6-6|TRBJ1-1
CASSYPELNTEAFF
TGTGCCAGCAGTTACCCTGAGTTGAACACTGAAGCTTTCTTT
>once|TRBD2|TRBV6-1|TRBJ2-5
CATKPGTTEETQYF
TGTGCCACGAAACCTGGGACTACCGAAGAGACCCAGTACTTC
>.|.|TRBV6-5|TRBJ1-1
CASRPILTGNTEAFF
TGTGCCAGCAGACCCATTCTAACAGGGAACACTGAAGCTTTCTTT
>.|.|TRBV2|TRBJ1-5
CASSEGSTQPQHF
TGTGCCAGCAGTGAGGGATCCACTCAGCCCCAGCATTTT
>few|.|TRBV7-9|TRBJ2-2
CASSPAATLTGELFF
TGTGCCAGCAGCCCGGCAGCTACCCTCACCGGGGAGCTGTTTTTT
>once|TRBD2|TRBV11-2|TRBJ2-1
CASSLVIRRGVTNEQFF
TGTGCCAGCAGCTTAGTAATTCGGCGGGGGGTTACCAATGAGCAGTTCTTC
>many|TRBD2|TRBV5-1|TRBJ2-2
CASRQQRELSGELFF
TGCGCCAGCAGGCAACAGCGGGAGCTTAGCGGGGAGCTGTTTTTT
>few|.|TRBV18|TRBJ1-4
CASSPLWGADEKLFF
TGTGCCAGCTCACCACTGTGGGGGGCGGATGAAAAACTGTTTTTT
>.|TRBD2|TRBV29-1|TRBJ2-3
CSVKLAGGPDTQYF
TGCAGCGTTAAACTAGCGGGGGGCCCAGATACGCAGTATTTT
>.|.|TRBV5-1|TRBJ1-2
CASSLQGSGYGYTF
TGCGCCAGCAGCTTACAGGGTTCTGGCTATGGCTACACCTTC
>.|.|TRBV2|TRBJ2-2
CASTEGSGDGTGELFF
TGTGCCAGCACCGAGGGGTCAGGGGACGGCACCGGGGAGCTGTTTTTT
>few|.|TRBV29-1|TRBJ2-5
CSVEGPPQETQYF
TGCAGCGTTGAAGGACCTCCGCAAGAGACCCAGTACTTC
>few|.|TRBV7-9|TRBJ2-1
CASSPSLNEQFF
TGTGCCAGCAGCCCGTCCCTAAATGAGCAGTTCTTC
>few|.|TRBV6-5|TRBJ1-1
CASSSFLSAEAFF
TGTGCCAGCAGTTCCTTTCTGTCGGCTGAAGCTTTCTTT
>.|.|TRBV27|TRBJ1-1
CASSLDSLNTEAFF
TGTGCCAGCAGTTTAGACAGTTTGAACACTGAAGCTTTCTTT
>.|TRBD1|TRBV27|TRBJ1-6
CASSPEPGQGISPLHF
TGTGCCAGCAGCCCTGAGCCGGGACAGGGAATTTCACCCCTCCACTTT
>.|.|TRBV25-1|TRBJ1-2
CASSNPSWVGGGYTF
TGTGCCAGCAGTAATCCCTCCTGGGTTGGGGGAGGCTACACCTTC
>.|TRBD1|TRBV11-2|TRBJ2-3
CASSLDNRGDTQYF
TGTGCCAGCAGCTTGGACAACAGGGGTGATACGCAGTATTTT
>few|.|TRBV5-1|TRBJ1-1
CASIPGPTNTEAFF
TGCGCCAGCATACCGGGACCCACGAACACTGAAGCTTTCTTT
>.|.|TRBV30|TRBJ2-3
CAWARGPTDTQYF
TGTGCCTGGGCCCGGGGGCCCACAGATACGCAGTATTTT
>.|TRBD1|TRBV29-1|TRBJ1-1
CSVTSRGDEAFF
TGCAGCGTCACGAGCAGGGGGGATGAAGCTTTCTTT
>few|.|TRBV7-9|TRBJ2-4
CASSPSVMGGAKNIQYF
TGTGCCAGCAGTCCATCTGTGATGGGGGGAGCCAAAAACATTCAGTACTTC
>.|TRBD2|TRBV7-2|TRBJ2-3
CASSQSTSGGADTQYF
TGTGCCAGCAGCCAATCGACTAGCGGGGGCGCGGATACGCAGTATTTT
>few|.|TRBV18|TRBJ1-1
CASSPGAEAFF
TGTGCCAGCTCACCAGGGGCGGAAGCTTTCTTT
>.|.|TRBV13|TRBJ2-3
CASSSSDRFTDTQYF
TGTGCCAGCAGCTCCTCCGACAGGTTCACAGATACGCAGTATTTT
>.|.|TRBV30|TRBJ1-1
CAWSVSENTEAFF
TGTGCCTGGAGTGTATCCGAGAACACTGAAGCTTTCTTT
>few|.|TRBV9|TRBJ2-3
CASSVQAGTDTQYF
TGTGCCAGCAGCGTACAGGCGGGCACAGATACGCAGTATTTT
>.|.|TRBV30|TRBJ1-1
CAWRTYLGTEAFF
TGTGCCTGGAGGACGTACCTTGGCACTGAAGCTTTCTTT
>few|.|TRBV27|TRBJ1-1
CASRFAAGSEAFF
TGTGCCAGCAGGTTCGCGGCTGGCTCTGAAGCTTTCTTT
>.|.|TRBV6-6|TRBJ2-3
CASSYPMNGRTDTQYF
TGTGCCAGCAGTTACCCTATGAATGGGCGCACAGATACGCAGTATTTT
>.|.|TRBV6-5|TRBJ1-1
CASSYLGGMNTEAFF
TGTGCCAGCAGTTACCTGGGTGGAATGAACACTGAAGCTTTCTTT
>.|.|TRBV7-2|TRBJ1-5
CASSFLNFGREGHQPQHF
TGTGCCAGCAGCTTCCTAAACTTCGGGAGGGAAGGGCATCAGCCCCAGCATTTT
>few|.|TRBV14|TRBJ2-7
CASSRGAVSQNEQYF
TGTGCCAGCAGCCGAGGGGCAGTATCGCAAAACGAGCAGTACTTC
>.|TRBD1|TRBV6-5|TRBJ2-7
CASSVTGFSYEQYF
TGTGCCAGCAGTGTGACAGGGTTTAGCTACGAGCAGTACTTC
>.|TRBD1|TRBV29-1|TRBJ2-5
CSASGQGQETQYF
TGCAGCGCCAGTGGACAGGGCCAAGAGACCCAGTACTTC
>once|TRBD1|TRBV4-1|TRBJ2-3
CASSHQGANTQYF
TGCGCCAGCAGCCACCAGGGGGCAAATACGCAGTATTTT
>.|TRBD2|TRBV5-1|TRBJ2-5
CASKREFRQETQYF
TGCGCCAGCAAGCGGGAGTTCCGCCAAGAGACCCAGTACTTC
>.|TRBD1|TRBV9|TRBJ2-4
CASSPRGRGIQYF
TGTGCCAGCAGCCCCAGGGGGCGAGGCATTCAGTACTTC
>.|.|TRBV30|TRBJ2-3
CAWSPWSDTQYF
TGTGCCTGGAGCCCATGGTCAGATACGCAGTATTTT
>.|.|TRBV6-5|TRBJ1-2
CASSTRPGTGYTF
TGTGCCAGCAGCACCCGGCCGGGGACCGGCTACACCTTC
>.|TRBD2|TRBV29-1|TRBJ2-3
CSVVSLAVSTDTQYF
TGCAGCGTTGTGAGTCTAGCGGTTAGCACAGATACGCAGTATTTT
>once|.|TRBV11-1|TRBJ1-1
CASSLRGNTEAFF
TGTGCCAGCAGCTTACGCGGGAACACTGAAGCTTTCTTT
>.|.|TRBV7-7|TRBJ2-5
CASSLGGTASTQYF
TGTGCTAGCAGCTTAGGCGGGACCGCCTCGACCCAGTACTTC
>.|.|TRBV27|TRBJ1-2
CASSFLGGQGTNYGYTF
TGTGCCAGCAGTTTCCTCGGAGGGCAGGGCACCAACTATGGCTACACCTTC
>.|.|TRBV30|TRBJ1-3
CAWSAQEDALNTIYF
TGTGCCTGGAGTGCACAGGAAGACGCGCTAAACACCATATATTTT